This TCR beta chain was captured in a study of cytomegalovirus exposure and HLA in healthy donors. The PCR was carried out with 60 Vbeta primers and 13 Jbeta primers. Profiled with immunoSEQ multiplex PCR; TCRdb holds only in-frame clones, not every one. The sample lists some 150,000 clones; 60% to 75% were seen once. The CDR3 runs to 13 residues. Germline loops: CDR1 SGHAT, CDR2 FQNNGV. After removal of 7 bases from V and 7 bases from J, the junction contained 5 bases not matched to a gene. The receptor was isolated from a man aged 18 to 35 in good health and CMV-seronegative. The rearrangement joins TRBV11-2 to TRBJ2-1; TRBD2 aligns across 9 bases. Sequencing input: PBMCs. This chain's CDR3 is CASTRGGPNEQFF. The CDR3 DNA sequence: TGTGCCAGCACGCGGGGGGGGCCAAATGAGCAGTTCTTC.